This TCR beta chain was identified in a study of Tregs in tolerant kidney transplant recipients. Study conclusions and caveats: Few patients were studied, so findings need validation in larger groups. Nucleotide sequences could not be compared across some patients' samples due to primer changes. Activated donor B cell expansion appeared to reveal the most relevant donor-specific TCRbeta repertoire.

The V gene's germline CDR1 is SNHLY and CDR2 FYNNEI. CDR3 length equals 11 residues. Recipients received nonmyeloablative bone marrow transplants from related graft donors, with transient mixed chimerism. Unstimulated regulatory T cells (CD4+CD25+CD127-), CD4+CD25- non-regulatory cells, CD4 and CD8 cells were FACS-sorted from thawed PBMCs. As concerns this clone: Its antigen is still unknown. One junction end disagrees with the germline gene, perhaps due to a read error.

Sequencing used immunoSEQ multiplex PCR; TCRdb keeps in-frame clones, though not all of them. The sample has 65,000 to 85,000 clones; 90% to 95% are singletons. V gene TRBV2 combines with J gene TRBJ2-4; perhaps TRBD1 as D (6 bases). The sequence derives from a human patient who received a combined kidney and bone marrow transplant. The T cells may come from the graft donor. The sample was CD4+ T cells from blood (PBMCs), taken 24 months after the transplant. CDR3 nucleotide sequence: TGTGCCAGCAGGGGGGACACCCAAAGGGACTTC. Translating it yields CASRGDTQRDF.